The 32 T cell receptor beta chains listed next were all sequenced from one sample in a study of blood T cells in healthy people across ages (dated by TCRdb to the mid-2010s). The library was generated by 5' RACE. These reads were obtained on an Illumina HiSeq 2500. A second PCR of about 7 to 12 cycles was run with a J-beta primer mix and a sample-barcoded 5' primer. The public sequencing data were trimmed at Q25 with fastp and processed into clonotypes with MiXCR by TCRdb, which kept only in-frame beta chains. Each CDR3 protein appears once, grouped with its most common genes and DNA. Recorded for this sample are hundreds of thousands of distinct CDR3 sequences; around 49% of them occurred a single time. The top ten clones comprise 30% to 40% of the sample. Sequenced material: blood. These receptors were taken from a woman in her sixties in good health.

This clonotype was observed a few times. The chain couples TRBV6-2 or TRBV6-3 to TRBJ2-1; weak D call: TRBD2 (5 bases). Trimming pared 2 bases from V and 8 bases from J, leaving 7 bases between. The germline V gene encodes CDR1 MNHEY and CDR2 SVGEGT. The CDR3 extends over 12 amino acids. The CDR3 DNA reads as TGTGCCAGCAGTTACCGAGCGGATGAGCAGTTCTTC. Its protein is CASSYRADEQFF.

This clonotype was picked up many times. The chain links TRBV7-2 to TRBJ2-1; 8 nucleotides align to TRBD1. Germline V gene lookup returns CDR1 SGHTA and CDR2 FQGNSA. J was trimmed by 9 bases and V by 5 bases; bases with no gene match: 6. The CDR3 is made up of 13 amino acids. For the CDR3, the DNA is TGTGCCAGCAGCGCCACACAGGGGGGTGAGCAGTTCTTC. This encodes CASSATQGGEQFF.

This clonotype was found many times. V is TRBV28 and J is TRBJ2-6; either TRBD1 or TRBD2 may supply D (5 bases each). The V end was cut by 2 bases, the J end by 0 bases, with 14 bases between. CDR3 length: 18 amino acids. Germline CDR1 and CDR2: MDHEN and SYDVKM. CDR3 in amino acids: CASSLGGGSSSGANVLTF. In nucleotides, the CDR3 is TGTGCCAGCAGTTTAGGGGGTGGATCTAGCTCTGGGGCCAACGTCCTGACTTTC.

The chain uses TRBV4-3 and TRBJ1-6; TRBD1 matches at 9 bases. With V trimmed by 1 base and J by 4 bases, 5 bases remained unmatched. This CDR3 region has 17 residues. The germline V gene has CDR1 LGHNA and CDR2 YSLEER. The CDR3 loop is CASSQVQGAEYNSPLHF. The CDR3 bases are TGCGCCAGCAGCCAAGTACAGGGGGCAGAGTATAATTCACCCCTCCACTTT.

In regard to this clonotype: Its ends do not fully match the called genes, so a read error is possible. The chain combines TRBV10-3 with TRBJ2-3; the D is unclear. CDR3 length: 14 amino acids. CDR1 ENHRY and CDR2 SYGVKD come from the germline V gene. The CDR3 reads CAIREWVGTDTQYF. In DNA, the CDR3 is TGTGCCATCAGAGAGTGGGTAGGGACAGATACGCAGTATTTT.

V is TRBV15 and J is TRBJ2-3, with 9 positions matching TRBD2. The CDR3 extends over 19 amino acids. V was clipped by 3 bases and J by 0 bases; unmatched bases: 13. Germline V gene lookup returns CDR1 LNHNV and CDR2 YYDKDF (reference sequence). Here the CDR3 DNA reads TGTGCCACCAGCAGGGAACGGCGACTAGCGGTTACTAGCACAGATACGCAGTATTTT. It yields the protein CATSRERRLAVTSTDTQYF.

This sequence joins TRBV20-1 and TRBJ2-7; D gene uncertain. Germline V gives CDR1 DFQATT, CDR2 SNEGSKA (reference sequence). The CDR3 has 15 amino acids. With 5 bases removed from V and 0 bases from J, the gap between germline ends came to 17 bases. DNA of the CDR3: TGCAGTGCTCCCTCGGCGGCCCGATTCTCCTACGAGCAGTACTTC. This sequence encodes CSAPSAARFSYEQYF.

Only one count was recorded for this clonotype. This rearrangement joins TRBV7-2 to TRBJ1-3; D gene ambiguous. The CDR3 sequence is 15 residues long. CDR1 is SGHTA and CDR2 is FQGNSA in the germline V gene. Trimming pared 3 bases from V and 2 bases from J, leaving 11 bases between. The CDR3 is CASSFNRDTGNTIYF. In DNA form, the CDR3 reads TGTGCCAGCAGCTTTAACCGAGACACTGGAAACACCATATATTTT.

The CDR3 protein is CASSWEKGVSDTQYF. The DNA of the CDR3 is TGTGCCAGCAGTTGGGAGAAGGGGGTGTCAGATACGCAGTATTTT. The V call is TRBV6-5, the J call TRBJ2-3, with TRBD1 as a possible D gene (6 bases). The length of the CDR3 is 15 residues. Germline assignment: CDR1 MNHEY and CDR2 SVGAGI. V dropped 4 bases and J dropped 4 bases, with 15 bases sitting between them.

In regard to this clonotype: Its ends do not fully match the called genes, so a read error is possible. The J gene is TRBJ2-5, the V gene TRBV18; 9 bases agree with TRBD2. The CDR3 loop spans 15 amino acids. In germline, CDR1 is KGHSH, CDR2 LQKENI. The CDR3: CAGSPPEAGGETQYF. The CDR3 nucleotides read TGTGCCGGCTCACCACCGGAAGCGGGAGGAGAGACCCAGTACTTC.

The chain couples TRBV6-6 to TRBJ1-6; 7 bases align to TRBD1. CDR1 is MNHNY, CDR2 SVGAGI, per germline (reference sequence). The J segment lost 8 bases and the V segment lost 4 bases, leaving 8 bases of the junction unmatched. The CDR3 contains 15 residues. Here the CDR3 reads CASSSRQGGHSPLHF. The CDR3 DNA reads TGTGCCAGCAGTTCAAGACAGGGCGGGCATTCACCCCTCCACTTT.

The chain links TRBV4-3 to TRBJ2-2; 16 bases align to TRBD2. Germline V gene lookup returns CDR1 LGHNA and CDR2 YSLEER. The CDR3 runs to 18 residues. J gave up 8 bases and V 4 bases, and 10 bases lay outside the gene matches. The CDR3 loop is CASSPYSGLAGGLGELFF. The CDR3 bases are TGCGCCAGCAGCCCCTATTCGGGACTAGCGGGAGGGTTGGGGGAGCTGTTTTTT.

This rearrangement joins TRBV6-2 or TRBV6-3 to TRBJ1-6; tentative D call: TRBD1 (5 bases). Germline V gene data show CDR1 as MNHEY and CDR2 as SVGEGT. V lost 2 bases and J lost 9, with 11 bases in between. The CDR3 is made up of 14 amino acids. The CDR3 DNA follows: TGTGCCAGCAGTTACCAGGGACCGAGTTCACCCCTCCACTTT. As protein: CASSYQGPSSPLHF.

For this clonotype: A much larger clone differs from this one at a single base, so this may be a read error. The chain employs TRBV9 and TRBJ1-2; TRBD1 matches 8 bases. Germline lookup yields CDR1 SGDLS and CDR2 YYNGEE. The CDR3 has 17 residues. V gave up 4 bases and J gave up 5 bases; unmatched junction bases: 16. As DNA, the CDR3 is TGTGCCAGCAGCATCCGGGACAGGACTTATTTAGGTTATGGCTACACCTTC. This encodes CASSIRDRTYLGYGYTF.

This chain joins TRBV4-2 and TRBJ2-7; 9 nucleotides agree with TRBD1. The length of the CDR3 is 17 residues. V was clipped by 4 bases and J by 1 base; unmatched bases: 11. The V gene's germline CDR1 is LGHNA and CDR2 YNFKEQ. The CDR3 DNA is TGTGCCAGCAGCCGCTCCTGGGCGGACAGGGGATCCTACGAGCAGTACTTC. As protein: CASSRSWADRGSYEQYF.

The rearrangement joins TRBV12-3 or TRBV12-4 to TRBJ2-1; D gene unclear. The V and J ends lost 3 bases and 7 bases respectively, with 7 bases between them. The CDR3 has 12 residues. The CDR3 here is CASSFRVNEQFF. The CDR3 DNA is TGTGCCAGCAGTTTTCGGGTGAATGAGCAGTTCTTC.

This sequence joins TRBV6-5 and TRBJ2-6; no clear D. The CDR3 sequence is 16 residues long. Germline V gene sequence: CDR1 MNHEY, CDR2 SVGAGI. Trimming left V 7 bases short and J 1 base short, with 14 bases between. The CDR3 nucleotides are TGTGCCAGCACCCCTCGAACAACTTCTGGGGCCAACGTCCTGACTTTC. Encoded protein: CASTPRTTSGANVLTF.

This clonotype has just a few counts. The chain employs TRBV4-3 and TRBJ2-3; 12 positions match TRBD2. The CDR3 is made up of 17 amino acids. V was clipped by 0 bases and J by 1 base; unmatched bases: 2. The germline V gene has CDR1 LGHNA and CDR2 YSLEER. CDR3 bases: TGCGCCAGCAGCCAAGACCCTAGCGGGAGGGGCACAGATACGCAGTATTTT. Its protein product is CASSQDPSGRGTDTQYF.

The chain is built from TRBV24-1 and TRBJ2-3; 8 nucleotides match TRBD2. Germline-derived CDR1 and CDR2 are KGHDR and SFDVKD. V shed 7 bases and J 4 bases; nucleotides not matched to a gene: 3. CDR3 length equals 13 residues. This CDR3 reads CATRSGGADTQYF. The CDR3 coding sequence is TGTGCCACCAGATCGGGAGGGGCAGATACGCAGTATTTT.

The chain links TRBV6-1 to TRBJ2-7; tentatively, D is TRBD1 (5 bases). Trimming removed 2 bases from V and 4 bases from J, with 6 bases in between. The CDR3 spans 12 residues. Germline V gene data show CDR1 as MNHNS and CDR2 as SASEGT. This CDR3 is CASSEKGYEQYF. The CDR3 nucleotides read TGTGCCAGCAGTGAAAAGGGGTACGAGCAGTACTTC.

Many counts were recorded for this clonotype. This sequence joins TRBV29-1 and TRBJ2-1; D gene unclear. The CDR3 contains 10 residues. CDR1 is SQVTM and CDR2 is ANQGSEA in the germline V gene. V lost 2 bases and J lost 4, with 0 bases in between. CDR3: CSVEYNEQFF. The CDR3 DNA reads as TGCAGCGTTGAATACAATGAGCAGTTCTTC.

The chain recombines TRBV5-1 with TRBJ1-2; D not certain. The CDR3 is 14 amino acids. Germline CDR1 is SGHRS and CDR2 is YFSETQ. V shed 0 bases and J shed 3 bases, with 9 bases lying between them. CDR3 sequence: CASSLDATDYGYTF. The CDR3 DNA reads as TGCGCCAGCAGCTTGGACGCGACGGACTATGGCTACACCTTC. Supplemented by reference TRBV5-1 and TRBJ1-2, the full variable domain reads KAGVTQTPRYLIKTRGQQVTLSCSPISGHRSVSWYQQTPGQGLQFLFEYFSETQRNKGNFPGRFSGRQFSNSRSEMNVSTLELGDSALYLCASSLDATDYGYTFGSGTRLTVV.

Ten or more counts support this clonotype. This chain uses TRBV7-8 with TRBJ1-6; D not certain. V lost 5 bases and J lost 7, with 12 bases in between. From germline, CDR1 is SGHVS and CDR2 FQNEAQ. CDR3 length equals 14 residues. CDR3 sequence: CASSPREHNSPLHF. DNA for the CDR3: TGTGCCAGCAGCCCCCGGGAACACAATTCACCCCTCCACTTT. The full variable domain, completed using reference TRBV7-8 and TRBJ1-6, is GAGVSQSPRYKVAKRGQDVALRCDPISGHVSLFWYQQALGQGPEFLTYFQNEAQLDKSGLPSDRFFAERPEGSVSTLKIQRTQQEDSAVYLCASSPREHNSPLHFGNGTRLTVT.

The table lists this clonotype with a few counts. The chain recombines TRBV5-6 with TRBJ2-3; no clear D gene. Germline V gene sequence: CDR1 SGHDT, CDR2 YYEEEE. The CDR3 covers 15 residues. V lost 0 bases, J lost 4 bases, and 12 bases lay in between. DNA of the CDR3: TGTGCCAGCAGCTTGGGAGTGGGGATCGCAGATACGCAGTATTTT. Protein: CASSLGVGIADTQYF.

The rearrangement uses TRBV7-9 and TRBJ2-7; 10 positions agree with TRBD1. The J call is uncertain, as TRBJ2-4 better fits the DNA end. Germline V gene sequence: CDR1 SEHNR, CDR2 FQNEAQ (reference sequence). This CDR3 spans 16 amino acids. CDR3 sequence: CASSPPTGGYKNIQYF. In DNA form, the CDR3 reads TGTGCCAGCAGCCCCCCGACAGGGGGCTACAAAAACATTCAGTACTTC.

This clonotype was detected only a few times. CDR3 nucleotide sequence: TGCGCCAGCAGCCAAGGGACAGGGGAAGATACGCAGTATTTT. Protein product: CASSQGTGEDTQYF. This chain connects TRBV4-3 to TRBJ2-3, with 9 positions matching TRBD1. CDR3 length equals 14 residues. The junction had 1 base not matched to a gene; V was cut back by 1 base and J by 5 bases. The germline CDR1 and CDR2 sequences are LGHNA and YSLEER.

The V and J genes are TRBV28 and TRBJ2-7; perhaps TRBD1 as D (6 bases). The CDR3 length is 14 residues. Trimming left V 5 bases short and J 2 bases short, with 13 bases between. Germline values: CDR1 MDHEN, CDR2 SYDVKM. This CDR3 is CASSRQGLTYEQYF. DNA of the CDR3: TGTGCCAGCAGTCGTCAGGGGCTTACCTACGAGCAGTACTTC. Together with reference TRBV28 and TRBJ2-7, the CDR3 gives the full variable domain: DVKVTQSSRYLVKRTGEKVFLECVQDMDHENMFWYRQDPGLGLRLIYFSYDVKMKEKGDIPEGYSVSREKKERFSLILESASTNQTSMYLCASSRQGLTYEQYFGPGTRLTVT.

This chain joins TRBV28 and TRBJ2-4; the match to TRBD1 covers 10 bases. TRBJ2-7 matches the DNA end more closely, so the J call is doubtful. The CDR3 contains 16 residues. Germline V gene sequence: CDR1 MDHEN, CDR2 SYDVKM. The CDR3 protein is CASSQPNRDRGYEQYF. CDR3 coding DNA: TGTGCCAGCAGTCAGCCCAACCGGGACAGGGGTTACGAGCAGTACTTC.

The chain links TRBV7-2 to TRBJ2-7, with 12 bases matching TRBD1. CDR1 is SGHTA, CDR2 FQGNSA, per germline. The V gene end was trimmed by 5 bases and the J gene end by 7 bases; junction bases not matched to a gene: 6. The CDR3 spans 14 residues. The CDR3 bases are TGTGCCAGCAGCCGGGGACAGGGGGCGAGGGAGCAGTACTTC. Amino acid sequence: CASSRGQGAREQYF.

Here the CDR3 DNA reads TGCAGCGTTAAGGTTGTTGAGCAGTTCTTC. Protein product: CSVKVVEQFF. The genes are TRBV29-1 and TRBJ2-1; D is unclear. Trimming took 5 bases from V and 9 from J, leaving 8 bases between them. CDR1 is SQVTM and CDR2 is ANQGSEA in the germline V gene. This CDR3 is built from 10 residues.

The count of this clonotype is one. The V gene is TRBV29-1, the J gene TRBJ2-1; possibly TRBD1 for D (5 bases). V lost 5 bases, J lost 13 bases, and 15 bases lay in between. The germline V gene has CDR1 SQVTM and CDR2 ANQGSEA. The CDR3 sequence is 11 residues long. The CDR3 sequence is CSVTGQETQFF. The CDR3 DNA sequence: TGCAGCGTTACAGGTCAAGAGACCCAGTTCTTC.

The rearrangement links TRBV9 to TRBJ2-6; a weak D match, TRBD1 (5 bases). Germline CDR1 is SGDLS and CDR2 is YYNGEE. This CDR3 contains 18 residues. V lost 1 base to trimming and J lost 0 bases, with 14 bases between them. The CDR3 nucleotides are TGTGCCAGCAGCGTATTAAGGGGTATCCACTCTGGGGCCAACGTCCTGACTTTC. Translating gives CASSVLRGIHSGANVLTF.